The 9 T cell receptor beta chains listed next were all sequenced from one sample in a study of vaccination effects on CD4 cells after COVID-19. The repertoire was sequenced with immunoSEQ multiplex PCR; TCRdb's copy has only in-frame clones and lacks some. The data contain about 73,000 clones, over 65% of them seen just once; the ten biggest clones take up approximately 2%. No antigen has been assigned to these receptors. Isolating CD4+ T cells followed roughly ten days of culture. Two doses of either BNT162b2 or mRNA-1273 were given to each participant. Source: CD4+ T cells from PBMCs cultured without peptide, taken after COVID-19 vaccination. These receptors were taken from a human donor who received a COVID-19 vaccine.

This chain joins TRBV5-6 and TRBJ1-1, with D perhaps matching TRBD1 (5 bases). The ends were cut back, 4 bases at V and 5 bases at J, with 21 bases in the middle. This CDR3 spans 16 amino acids. CDR1 SGHDT and CDR2 YYEEEE come from the germline V gene. The CDR3 reads CASSPRISGRETEAFF. In DNA form, the CDR3 reads TGTGCCAGCAGCCCCCGGATTTCGGGGCGGGAGACTGAAGCTTTCTTT.

The chain is built from TRBV2 and TRBJ2-3, with 11 bases lining up with TRBD1. With V trimmed by 7 bases and J by 5 bases, 5 bases remained unmatched. Germline V CDR1 and CDR2: SNHLY, FYNNEI. CDR3 length: 14 residues. Here the CDR3 reads CASNGQGAQDTQYF. DNA of the CDR3: TGTGCCAGCAACGGACAGGGGGCGCAAGATACGCAGTATTTT.

V usage is TRBV2 and J usage is TRBJ1-1; D is uncertain. CDR1 is SNHLY and CDR2 is FYNNEI in the germline V gene. The CDR3 length is 14 residues. V was pared by 7 bases and J by 7 bases, with 19 bases between. CDR3 protein: CASIKTLLRSEAFF. As DNA, the CDR3 is TGTGCCAGCATAAAGACACTTTTGAGGAGTGAAGCTTTCTTT.

The rearrangement uses TRBV2 and TRBJ1-4; 10 bases fit TRBD1. The CDR3 length is 12 residues. The germline V gene has CDR1 SNHLY and CDR2 FYNNEI. V lost 7 bases to trimming and J lost 11 bases; unmatched junction nucleotides: 4. The chain's CDR3 is CASMTGGVKLFF. DNA of the CDR3: TGTGCCAGCATGACAGGGGGCGTGAAACTGTTTTTT.

This clone was seen a few times. The J gene is TRBJ1-5, the V gene TRBV30, with TRBD1 matching 7 bases. V shed 3 bases and J 7 bases; nucleotides not matched to a gene: 12. The CDR3 extends over 15 amino acids. The germline V gene has CDR1 GTSNPN and CDR2 SVGIG (reference sequence). CDR3 DNA sequence: TGTGCCTGGAGCCCACTTGACAGGGAAGGCCAGCCCCAGCATTTT. The encoded protein is CAWSPLDREGQPQHF. Drawing the rest from reference TRBV30 and TRBJ1-5, the complete variable domain is SQTIHQWPATLVQPVGSPLSLECTVEGTSNPNLYWYRQAAGRGLQLLFYSVGIGQISSEVPQNLSASRPQDRQFILSSKKLLLSDSGFYLCAWSPLDREGQPQHFGDGTRLSIL.

The chain has TRBV7-8 and TRBJ2-7; 13 bases are a match to TRBD2. The CDR3 runs to 16 residues. The V segment lost 3 bases and the J segment 2 bases; nucleotides outside the gene matches: 4. From germline, CDR1 is SGHVS and CDR2 FQNEAQ. This CDR3 is CASSFGLAGAPYEQYV. In DNA, the CDR3 is TGTGCCAGCAGCTTCGGACTAGCGGGGGCACCCTACGAGCAGTACGTC.

The chain links TRBV10-3 to TRBJ1-1; 7 bases line up with TRBD1. The CDR3 sequence is 15 residues long. V lost 2 bases and J lost 5; bases outside the gene matches: 8. Germline CDR1 ENHRY, CDR2 SYGVKD. The CDR3 region is CAISEGNRGRTEAFF. CDR3 nucleotides: TGTGCCATCAGTGAGGGAAACAGGGGTAGGACTGAAGCTTTCTTT.

This chain uses TRBV3-1 (or the pseudogene TRBV3-2) with TRBJ1-4; the match to TRBD1 covers 7 bases. CDR1 is LGHDT, CDR2 YNNKEL, per germline (reference sequence). CDR3 length equals 13 residues. V dropped 6 bases and J dropped 9; count of bases not matched to a gene: 7. The CDR3: CASSIQGGQKLFF. The CDR3 DNA sequence: TGTGCCAGCAGTATCCAGGGGGGACAAAAACTGTTTTTT.

The chain joins TRBV4-2 to TRBJ2-5; TRBD2 matches 8 bases. CDR3 length equals 16 residues. The germline CDR1 and CDR2 sequences are LGHNA and YNFKEQ. The ends lost 0 bases at V and 3 bases at J; junction bases unmatched: 6. The CDR3 loop is CASSQDLGGGKETQYF. CDR3 DNA sequence: TGTGCCAGCAGCCAAGATCTCGGCGGGGGGAAAGAGACCCAGTACTTC.